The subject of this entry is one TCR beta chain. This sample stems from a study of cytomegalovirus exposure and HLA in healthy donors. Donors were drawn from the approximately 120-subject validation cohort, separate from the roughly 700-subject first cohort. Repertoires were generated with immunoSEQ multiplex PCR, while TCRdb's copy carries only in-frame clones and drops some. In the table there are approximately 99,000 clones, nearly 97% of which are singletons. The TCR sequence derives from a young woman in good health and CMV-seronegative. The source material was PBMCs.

The CDR3 region is CASSRQGTSNQPQHF. Written as DNA, the CDR3 is TGTGCCAGTAGCCGACAGGGAACGAGCAATCAGCCCCAGCATTTT. This chain links TRBV19 with TRBJ1-5; 7 bases fit TRBD1. With 6 bases clipped from V and 1 base from J, the junction kept 6 bases outside the gene matches. CDR1 is LNHDA, CDR2 SQIVND, per germline (reference sequence). The CDR3 spans 15 residues.